The 15 T cell receptor beta chains reported below all come from one sample, sequenced in a study of PD-1 blockade in classical Hodgkin lymphoma. Time point defined: cycle 4 day 1 (C4D1), after about 6 weeks of nivolumab. Relapse after autologous stem cell transplantation occurred in every patient, and brentuximab vedotin exposure varied. Profiled with immunoSEQ multiplex PCR; TCRdb holds only in-frame clones, not every one. The data contain roughly 100,000 clones, 78% of them seen just once; the ten biggest clones take up approximately 9%. The starting material was peripheral blood mononuclear cells (PBMCs), obtained before the fourth cycle of nivolumab. The receptors here all came from a human donor with classical Hodgkin lymphoma.

The gene calls are TRBV7-2 and TRBJ2-1, with D perhaps TRBD1 (6 bases). This CDR3 has 13 residues. Germline values: CDR1 SGHTA, CDR2 FQGNSA. V lost 4 bases, J lost 8 bases, and 12 bases lay in between. DNA for the CDR3: TGTGCCAGCAGCTCCGGTGGGGGCTATGAGCAGTTCTTC. Protein product: CASSSGGGYEQFF.

This chain's CDR3 is CASSRTRDAFF. CDR3 bases: TGTGCCAGCAGCAGAACCAGGGACGCTTTCTTT. V gene TRBV7-2 combines with J gene TRBJ1-1; tentative D call: TRBD1 (5 bases). Germline-derived CDR1 and CDR2 are SGHTA and FQGNSA. The CDR3 spans 11 residues. V was trimmed by 5 bases and J by 11 bases, leaving 12 bases between them.

V and J are TRBV10-2 and TRBJ2-7, with TRBD2 identical over 7 bases. Germline V gene sequence: CDR1 WSHSY, CDR2 SAAADI. This CDR3 is 15 amino acids long. With V trimmed by 3 bases and J by 5 bases, 10 bases remained unmatched. The CDR3 loop reads CASSDPRLAFNEQYF. DNA of the CDR3: TGCGCCAGCAGTGATCCGAGACTAGCATTTAACGAGCAGTACTTC.

The chain joins TRBV9 to TRBJ2-1; D is perhaps TRBD2 (5 bases). Trimming left V 5 bases short and J 4 bases short, with 19 bases between. The CDR3 totals 16 residues. Germline assignment: CDR1 SGDLS and CDR2 YYNGEE. The CDR3 nucleotides are TGTGCCAGCAGTTTAGCCCGGACTCCGATTTACAATGAGCAGTTCTTC. Translating it yields CASSLARTPIYNEQFF.

V is TRBV5-1 and J is TRBJ1-2; 8 nucleotides line up with TRBD1. After removal of 4 bases from V and 2 bases from J, the junction contained 7 bases not matched to a gene. CDR1 and CDR2 (germline): SGHRS, YFSETQ. The CDR3 length is 15 residues. The CDR3 protein is CASSPGQGLNYGYTF. Written as DNA, the CDR3 is TGCGCCAGCAGCCCAGGACAGGGACTCAACTATGGCTACACCTTC.

This clone was counted only a few times. This chain uses TRBV9 with TRBJ2-3; 13 nucleotides line up with TRBD2. The trim removed 2 bases at V and 6 bases at J, leaving 3 bases unmatched. Germline values: CDR1 SGDLS, CDR2 YYNGEE. The CDR3 length is 15 residues. The CDR3 DNA reads TGTGCCAGCAGCGTTGGGACTAGCGGGATTGATACGCAGTATTTT. Its protein is CASSVGTSGIDTQYF. The entire variable domain, with the rest obtained from reference TRBV9 and TRBJ2-3, is as follows: DSGVTQTPKHLITATGQRVTLRCSPRSGDLSVYWYQQSLDQGLQFLIQYYNGEERAKGNILERFSAQQFPDLHSELNLSSLELGDSALYFCASSVGTSGIDTQYFGPGTRLTVL.

The chain carries TRBV5-4 and TRBJ1-1, with TRBD1 matching 12 bases. Germline V lookup: CDR1 SGHNT, CDR2 YYREEE (reference sequence). V lost 2 bases and J lost 6; bases outside the gene matches: 5. The CDR3 spans 15 residues. The CDR3 bases are TGTGCCAGCAGCTTTGGGACAGGGGGCGTCGCTGAAGCTTTCTTT. It codes for CASSFGTGGVAEAFF.

V and J are TRBV19 and TRBJ1-1; 7 bases are shared with TRBD1. V lost 3 bases to trimming and J lost 5 bases; unmatched junction nucleotides: 6. The CDR3 runs to 14 residues. The germline CDR1 and CDR2 sequences are LNHDA and SQIVND (reference sequence). CDR3 region: CASSIRTGDTEAFF. The CDR3 nucleotides read TGTGCCAGTAGTATTCGGACAGGTGATACTGAAGCTTTCTTT.

The chain links TRBV5-1 to TRBJ2-7; 12 nucleotides align to TRBD1. The ends lost 4 bases at V and 4 bases at J; junction bases unmatched: 6. This CDR3 is built from 15 residues. CDR1 is SGHRS and CDR2 is YFSETQ in the germline V gene. The CDR3 DNA follows: TGCGCCAGCAGCACGGGACAGGGGGCGCAATACGAGCAGTACTTC. Protein sequence: CASSTGQGAQYEQYF.

The CDR3 region has the DNA TGCGCCAGCTCACAGGGAAGGCTGGAGACCCAGTACTTC. This sequence encodes CASSQGRLETQYF. This chain uses TRBV10-2 with TRBJ2-5, with D perhaps TRBD1 (6 bases). The ends were cut back, 8 bases at V and 5 bases at J, with 15 bases in the middle. The CDR3 is 13 amino acids. The germline V gene has CDR1 WSHSY and CDR2 SAAADI.

The chain carries TRBV10-3 and TRBJ1-2; perhaps TRBD1 as D (5 bases). V was cut by 0 bases and J by 7 bases, with 15 bases left in between. Germline CDR1 is ENHRY and CDR2 is SYGVKD. The CDR3 consists of 15 residues. Here the CDR3 DNA reads TGTGCCATCAGTGAGTCCGCAGCCGGGACCGTTGGCTACACCTTC. It is translated as CAISESAAGTVGYTF.

CDR3 bases: TGTGCCAGCAGCTACCGGGTAAATGAGCAGTTCTTC. This gives the protein CASSYRVNEQFF. The V and J genes are TRBV11-1 and TRBJ2-1; D not resolved. V lost 4 bases, J lost 7 bases, and 8 bases lay in between. Germline CDR1 SGHAT, CDR2 FQDESV (reference sequence). The CDR3 sequence is 12 residues long.

The CDR3 spells CASRQGPNYGYTF. The CDR3, as DNA: TGTGCCAGCAGACAGGGGCCCAACTATGGCTACACCTTC. The chain is built from TRBV2 and TRBJ1-2; 7 bases agree with TRBD1. The germline gives CDR1 SNHLY, CDR2 FYNNEI. Losses at the gene ends were 6 bases for V and 2 bases for J; bases not matched to a gene: 3. This CDR3 spans 13 amino acids.

The chain has TRBV28 and TRBJ2-5; 9 bases fit TRBD1. This CDR3 comprises 15 residues. CDR1 is MDHEN and CDR2 is SYDVKM in the germline V gene. Unmatched junction bases numbered 10, after V lost 6 bases and J lost 5 bases. CDR3 bases: TGTGCCAGCAGACTACAGGGGGCGCCCCGGGAGACCCAGTACTTC. It is translated as CASRLQGAPRETQYF.

The chain is built from TRBV5-1 and TRBJ1-3; TRBD1 matches 7 bases. Looked up from germline, CDR1 is SGHRS and CDR2 is YFSETQ. The CDR3 runs to 14 residues. Trimming at V came to 4 bases and at J to 4 bases, leaving 5 bases not matched to a gene. CDR3 sequence: CASSRGQEGNTIYF. The CDR3 DNA sequence: TGCGCCAGCAGCCGTGGACAGGAAGGAAACACCATATATTTT. The whole variable domain, filled in from reference TRBV5-1 and TRBJ1-3, reads KAGVTQTPRYLIKTRGQQVTLSCSPISGHRSVSWYQQTPGQGLQFLFEYFSETQRNKGNFPGRFSGRQFSNSRSEMNVSTLELGDSALYLCASSRGQEGNTIYFGEGSWLTVV.